This is a list of T cell receptor beta chains from one sample in a study of blood T cell repertoires in COVID-19. TCRdb's copy holds only in-frame clones and misses some; the assay was immunoSEQ multiplex PCR. The sample consists of about 36,000 clones, about 80% of them appearing once. The sequenced material came from peripheral blood. The receptor set was obtained from a man aged 55 to 69 with active COVID-19. Both conserved end residues are part of each CDR3. A D gene is named only where the DNA matches it firmly. Not every row has a clone size; where given, it reads once, few, many or a size class.

CDR3: CASMAGSYNSPLHF
size: NA
D: NA
J: TRBJ1-6
V: TRBV19

CDR3: CASSRQGASYNEQFF
size: NA
D: TRBD1
J: TRBJ2-1
V: TRBV19

CDR3: CASSYSETSGKGQFF
size: NA
D: TRBD2
J: TRBJ2-1
V: TRBV6-2/TRBV6-3

CDR3: CATGTGNYNEQFF
size: NA
D: TRBD1
J: TRBJ2-1
V: TRBV10-3

CDR3: CASRSSGPQHF
size: NA
D: NA
J: TRBJ1-5
V: TRBV12-3/TRBV12-4

CDR3: CASSEQNQETQYF
size: NA
D: NA
J: TRBJ2-5
V: TRBV2

CDR3: CASSLRGGSSKGTEAFF
size: few
D: NA
J: TRBJ1-1
V: TRBV9

CDR3: CASSSSDGRGSIYGYTF
size: NA
D: NA
J: TRBJ1-2
V: TRBV28

CDR3: CASSQPGGEQYF
size: NA
D: TRBD1
J: TRBJ2-7
V: TRBV28

CDR3: CASSRQGREDTQYF
size: NA
D: TRBD1
J: TRBJ2-3
V: TRBV7-3

CDR3: CASSQEEGGDDREAPETQYF
size: NA
D: TRBD2
J: TRBJ2-5
V: TRBV4-3

CDR3: CASSPLPGTGVNTEAFF
size: NA
D: TRBD1
J: TRBJ1-1
V: TRBV18

CDR3: CAISGGDSPLHF
size: once
D: NA
J: TRBJ1-6
V: TRBV10-3

CDR3: CATSSGTANSPLHF
size: NA
D: NA
J: TRBJ1-6
V: TRBV24-1

CDR3: CATTRNSGIHEQFF
size: NA
D: TRBD2
J: TRBJ2-1
V: TRBV28

CDR3: CASSRDYSTDTQYF
size: NA
D: TRBD2
J: TRBJ2-3
V: TRBV6-2/TRBV6-3

CDR3: CASRDTGGANYGYTF
size: NA
D: TRBD1
J: TRBJ1-2
V: TRBV19

CDR3: CASSQDWPRGYEQYF
size: NA
D: NA
J: TRBJ2-7
V: TRBV3-1/TRBV3-2

CDR3: CASSLAGGGNSFF
size: once
D: NA
J: TRBJ1-2
V: TRBV5-1

CDR3: CASSTGIKQPQHF
size: once
D: NA
J: TRBJ1-5
V: TRBV12-3/TRBV12-4

CDR3: CASSPREDRKGYTF
size: NA
D: NA
J: TRBJ1-2
V: TRBV18

CDR3: CASSLTAGNSPLHF
size: NA
D: NA
J: TRBJ1-6
V: TRBV7-8

CDR3: CASSERARGLSGELFF
size: medium-sized
D: TRBD1
J: TRBJ2-2
V: TRBV2

CDR3: CAIAARGQYF
size: NA
D: NA
J: TRBJ2-7
V: TRBV12-5

CDR3: CASSESSLRGEKLFF
size: NA
D: NA
J: TRBJ1-4
V: TRBV2

CDR3: CASTPPPGDNQPQHF
size: NA
D: NA
J: TRBJ1-5
V: TRBV19

CDR3: CASSPGTVNTEAFF
size: NA
D: TRBD1
J: TRBJ1-1
V: TRBV5-1

CDR3: CASSPLAGALWQYF
size: NA
D: TRBD2
J: TRBJ2-7
V: TRBV6-2/TRBV6-3

CDR3: CASSVERKNEQFF
size: NA
D: NA
J: TRBJ2-1
V: TRBV2

CDR3: CASSLRVGQGASTDTQYF
size: NA
D: TRBD1
J: TRBJ2-3
V: TRBV11-2

CDR3: CASSFGTGQINSPLHF
size: NA
D: TRBD1
J: TRBJ1-6
V: TRBV7-2

CDR3: CASSLEGLAGVGRETQYF
size: NA
D: TRBD2
J: TRBJ2-5
V: TRBV7-2

CDR3: CASSLGDGDNEQFF
size: NA
D: NA
J: TRBJ2-1
V: TRBV19

CDR3: CASSQGGLAGETQYF
size: NA
D: TRBD2
J: TRBJ2-5
V: TRBV4-2

CDR3: CASSLQGMNTEAFF
size: NA
D: NA
J: TRBJ1-1
V: TRBV4-3

CDR3: CASSPGQGDNSPLHF
size: NA
D: TRBD1
J: TRBJ1-6
V: TRBV23-1

CDR3: CASSSPGQGVNNEQFF
size: NA
D: TRBD1
J: TRBJ2-1
V: TRBV27

CDR3: CASSQDSGGFGYTF
size: NA
D: NA
J: TRBJ1-2
V: TRBV3-1/TRBV3-2

CDR3: CASSPSRAGDGNEQYF
size: once
D: NA
J: TRBJ2-7
V: TRBV28

CDR3: CSGGSQETQYF
size: NA
D: NA
J: TRBJ2-5
V: TRBV20-1

CDR3: CAISESGLAGGREQFF
size: NA
D: TRBD2
J: TRBJ2-1
V: TRBV10-3

CDR3: CASSPTGGYEQYF
size: NA
D: NA
J: TRBJ2-7
V: TRBV12-3/TRBV12-4

CDR3: CASSLPTGYAFF
size: NA
D: NA
J: TRBJ1-1
V: TRBV7-9

CDR3: CASSSGQGKGAYEQYF
size: NA
D: TRBD1
J: TRBJ2-7
V: TRBV19

CDR3: CASSELSRGLRTF
size: NA
D: NA
J: TRBJ1-2
V: TRBV6-1

CDR3: CASSTLLAGLYEQYF
size: NA
D: TRBD2
J: TRBJ2-7
V: TRBV27

CDR3: CASSMGQSSYNEQFF
size: few
D: NA
J: TRBJ2-1
V: TRBV19

CDR3: CASSTTSGRARVEQFF
size: NA
D: TRBD2
J: TRBJ2-1
V: TRBV28

CDR3: CASSLEGEYNEQFF
size: NA
D: NA
J: TRBJ2-1
V: TRBV6-2/TRBV6-3

CDR3: CASSFPGGSPTGELFF
size: NA
D: NA
J: TRBJ2-2
V: TRBV5-1

CDR3: CASSPQITDTQYF
size: few
D: NA
J: TRBJ2-3
V: TRBV9

CDR3: CSVAGWRVSRETQYF
size: NA
D: NA
J: TRBJ2-5
V: TRBV29-1

CDR3: CASNEGNTGELFF
size: NA
D: NA
J: TRBJ2-2
V: TRBV5-1

CDR3: CASSLQGGSYEQYF
size: NA
D: NA
J: TRBJ2-7
V: TRBV28

CDR3: CASSPVLVSYNSPLHF
size: NA
D: NA
J: TRBJ1-6
V: TRBV4-1